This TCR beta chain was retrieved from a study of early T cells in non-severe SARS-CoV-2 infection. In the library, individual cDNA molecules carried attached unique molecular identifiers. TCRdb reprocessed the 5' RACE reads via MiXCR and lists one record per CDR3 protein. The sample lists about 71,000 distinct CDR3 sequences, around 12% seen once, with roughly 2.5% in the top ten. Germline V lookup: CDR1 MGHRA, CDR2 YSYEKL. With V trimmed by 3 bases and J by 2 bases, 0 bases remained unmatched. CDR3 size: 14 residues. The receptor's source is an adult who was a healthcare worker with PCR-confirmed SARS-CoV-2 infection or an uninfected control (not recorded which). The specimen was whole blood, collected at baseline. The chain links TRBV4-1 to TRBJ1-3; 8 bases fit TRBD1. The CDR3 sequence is CASSHRGPGNTIYF. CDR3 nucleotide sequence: TGCGCCAGCAGCCACAGGGGGCCTGGAAACACCATATATTTT.